Sequencing of this TCR beta chain was carried out in a study of OX40 agonist ivuxolimab in advanced cancers. The protocol was immunoSEQ multiplex PCR, while the TCRdb copy is restricted to in-frame clones and leaves out a portion. The sample records more than 55,000 clones, less than 85% being singletons. Trimming removed 3 bases at V and 8 bases at J, with 16 bases between. From germline, CDR1 is KGHSH and CDR2 LQKENI. The CDR3 contains 15 residues. The sequencing here drew on CD4+ or CD8+ T cells sorted from blood, taken in a trial of the OX40 agonist ivuxolimab. This rearrangement joins TRBV18 to TRBJ1-4, with TRBD1 as a possible D gene (5 bases). The source is an adult with an advanced solid tumor such as melanoma, head and neck, liver or kidney cancer. CDR3 nucleotides: TGTGCCAGCTCACCTCGCCCCCCCAGGGAAGAAAAACTGTTTTTT. Amino acids: CASSPRPPREEKLFF.